This T cell receptor (beta chain) was captured in a study of shared clonotypes between healthy human individuals (TCRdb year 2020). About the investigation overall: A couple of women and a few men aged 18 to 49 years were included in the cohort. For each donor, CD4 naive and CD4 memory were each given three plates, CD8 naive was given two plates, and CD8 memory was given one plate. Different laboratories and diverse techniques were used to prepare libraries and sequence TCR repertoires, to increase sequencing depth and limit assay-specific biases. To estimate repertoire size and how much clonotype sharing occurs between individuals, the study deeply sequenced the blood TCR repertoires of several healthy adults. Leukapheresis yielded between about 0.9 and 9 billion PBMCs per donor.

Healthy HIV-negative adults with no recently reported acute infections or vaccinations were included as donors. All donors were Caucasian adults living in Nashville, Tennessee, USA. Magnetic negative selection was used to enrich CD4+ T cells, after which naive cells were positively selected on CD45RA and the negative fraction became the memory subset. After blood collection by leukapheresis, PBMCs were isolated using Ficoll-Histopaque density gradient centrifugation and then cryopreserved in the vapor phase of liquid nitrogen. Purity and quantity of every magnetically sorted T cell population were checked by analytical flow cytometry. Each sorted fraction had its genomic DNA isolated and then quantified by UV absorbance on a Nanodrop 2000c. Findings and caveats that apply to the study as a whole: Around 5% of naive CD4, 3% to 4% of naive CD8, about 2.1% of memory CD4, and 0.4% of memory CD8 clonotypes were shared across several donors. Compared with non-shared clonotypes, clonotypes shared by all four sorted-subset donors had higher generation probabilities. The small number of donors limited the genetic and exposure-history diversity represented. Based on pairwise subsampling, the degree of clonotype sharing among donors was expected to be affected by sequencing depth. Even with the large sequencing depth, rarefaction of the sorted-subset datasets indicated that sequencing was incomplete. Sampling was limited to blood, and TCR repertoires in tissue likely differ from TCR repertoires in blood. Larger estimated clonotype richness was generally found for naive subsets than for memory subsets.

V and J lose 2 bases and 1 base, and a span of 11 bases separates them. Reading the germline V gene gives CDR1 KGHSH and CDR2 LQKENI. The CDR3 numbers 15 residues from cysteine through phenylalanine. Solely the CDR3 DNA is kept, with 45 bases framed from the first base. With regard to this clone: Its antigen is not yet known. The sample holds no much larger clone one base away, and base qualities are not on file.

Using the deep immunoSEQ assay, TCR CDR3 regions were amplified from genomic DNA by multiplex PCR. Extracted genomic DNA from each cell subset was distributed evenly across all wells of several immunoSEQ 96-well plates, and each plate was treated as a replicate. Each replicate PCR for sorted subsets received roughly 200 ng genomic DNA, equal to tens of thousands of T cell genomes. The purified libraries were quantified using a Qubit 3.0 fluorometer, sized with a Bioanalyzer 2100, and then quantified again using the KAPA Library Quantification kit. Each immunoSEQ 96-well plate was sequenced on its own single-read 150-cycle Illumina NextSeq 550 flow cell. Per the source publication's procedure: Because the immunoSEQ output held only junctional sequences and lacked quality scores, the filtering could not match the filtering applied to full-length reads. To assign V/J genes and CDR3, sequences were annotated against IMGT germline references using PyIR, a Python wrapper for IgBLAST v1.9. Any read was removed if the V/J assignment was weak (E-value above 1e-6), the CDR3 was missing, or the read contained stop codons, out-of-frame junctions, or ambiguous translated residues. V3J clonotypes were defined by identical inferred V gene, J gene, and CDR3 amino acid sequence. Percentage overlap between repertoires was calculated by dividing the number of shared unique clonotypes by the size of the smaller repertoire. Repertoire richness was assessed with RTK rarefaction, the Chao1 estimator, and Recon v2.1 estimates of unobserved clonotypes. Generation probabilities were computed with OLGA for all TCRbeta clonotypes obtained by the gDNA method from several donors. In its TCRdb copy, this immuneACCESS table keeps in-frame sequences only and misses some clones. Where compared with another copy, unresolved V genes explain less than half of these, and the others have no known cause. V and J calls and clone size are those listed in that table; D and trimming were worked out from the DNA. The sample records more than 2 million clones, 90% to 95% of which are singletons. About 0.13% of the sample goes to the ten largest clones.

The sequence was collected from a man aged 18 to 30 in good health. Input material: naive CD4+ T cells sorted from blood. The cell subset or site label for this specimen denotes: CD45RA+ positively selected. The chain employs TRBV18 and TRBJ1-1; TRBD1 is possibly the D segment (6 matching bases). The DNA sequence is given as TGTGCCAGCTCACCAGAGACCAGGGGGAACACTGAAGCTTTCTTT. Its protein product is CASSPETRGNTEAFF. Here the CDR3 is joined to the reference TRBV18 and TRBJ1-1 genes, and the full variable domain is: NAGVMQNPRHLVRRRGQEARLRCSPMKGHSHVYWYRQLPEEGLKFMVYLQKENIIDESGMPKERFSAEFPKEGPSILRIQQVVRGDSAAYFCASSPETRGNTEAFFGQGTRLTVV.